Below are 14 T cell receptor beta chains sequenced from a single sample in a study of Graves' ophthalmopathy and Graves' hyperthyroidism. RNA transcripts served as template for amplifying TCR beta CDR3 sequences. The library came from an HTBI-primed first-round RT-PCR and a second-round multiplex PCR. TCRdb processed the multiplex PCR reads anew with MiXCR; each CDR3 protein has one entry. The table records some 370,000 distinct CDR3 sequences, approximately 17% of them present only once. Material for sequencing was peripheral blood. These receptors were collected from an adult woman with stable Graves' hyperthyroidism.

This clonotype was counted at least ten times. The V call is TRBV19, the J call TRBJ2-4; 8 nucleotides agree with TRBD2. Trimming removed 7 bases from V and 6 bases from J; junction bases left unmatched: 8. Germline values: CDR1 LNHDA, CDR2 SQIVND (reference sequence). CDR3 length: 14 amino acids. The CDR3 reads CASTSSGRVNIQYF. CDR3 DNA sequence: TGTGCCAGTACCTCCAGCGGGAGAGTAAACATTCAGTACTTC.

Ten or more counts support this clonotype. The chain couples TRBV27 to TRBJ1-1, with D possibly being TRBD1 (6 bases). Germline CDR1 MNHEY, CDR2 SMNVEV (reference sequence). V dropped 7 bases and J dropped 2 bases, with 17 bases sitting between them. The CDR3 is 15 amino acids. The CDR3 here is CASTRSPGANTEAFF. DNA of the CDR3: TGTGCCAGCACCCGCAGCCCGGGGGCTAACACTGAAGCTTTCTTT.

This clonotype was seen at least ten times. This chain links TRBV6-5 with TRBJ2-7, with D unresolved. The CDR3 contains 14 residues. The germline V and J ends were trimmed by 0 bases and 1 base, with 7 bases remaining between them. Germline V gene sequence: CDR1 MNHEY, CDR2 SVGAGI. In DNA, the CDR3 is TGTGCCAGCAGTTACTCCTTGAGATCCTACGAGCAGTACTTC. Its translation: CASSYSLRSYEQYF.

This clonotype was picked up many times. This chain links TRBV29-1 with TRBJ1-1; D is perhaps TRBD1 (6 bases). Germline V gene data show CDR1 as SQVTM and CDR2 as ANQGSEA. V was clipped by 4 bases and J by 6 bases, with 15 bases between them. CDR3 length: 13 amino acids. CDR3 amino acids: CSVGLGAVAEAFF. DNA of the CDR3: TGCAGCGTTGGCTTGGGGGCAGTCGCTGAAGCTTTCTTT.

The V call is TRBV6-1, the J call TRBJ1-1; TRBD1 matches 9 bases. The CDR3 sequence is 13 residues long. The V and J ends lost 10 bases and 5 bases, in that order; junction bases with no gene match: 8. Germline lookup yields CDR1 MNHNS and CDR2 SASEGT. CDR3 in DNA: TGTGCCACCTTGACAGGGGGGAAAACTGAAGCTTTCTTT. Protein: CATLTGGKTEAFF.

This clonotype was seen many times. The V gene is TRBV5-1, the J gene TRBJ1-1, with TRBD1 identical over 7 bases. The CDR3 sequence is 14 residues long. After removal of 2 bases from V and 4 bases from J, the junction contained 5 bases not matched to a gene. CDR1 is SGHRS and CDR2 is YFSETQ in the germline V gene. The CDR3 coding sequence is TGCGCCAGCAGCTTACACCGGGACAGCACTGAAGCTTTCTTT. Its protein product is CASSLHRDSTEAFF.

This clonotype has at least ten counts. The chain carries TRBV6-1 and TRBJ1-6; tentative D call: TRBD1 (6 bases). The CDR3 spans 16 residues. CDR1 is MNHNS and CDR2 is SASEGT in the germline V gene. With 2 bases removed from V and 0 bases from J, the gap between germline ends came to 8 bases. CDR3 residues: CASSEQGSSYNSPLHF. CDR3 coding DNA: TGTGCCAGCAGTGAACAGGGGAGCTCCTATAATTCACCCCTCCACTTT.

V usage is TRBV30 and J usage is TRBJ2-2; D is uncertain. There are 14 residues in the CDR3. V lost 1 base and J lost 7, with 13 bases in between. The germline V gene encodes CDR1 GTSNPN and CDR2 SVGIG (reference sequence). CDR3 residues: CAWSAPLILGELFF. DNA for the CDR3: TGTGCCTGGAGTGCCCCTCTCATTCTCGGGGAGCTGTTTTTT.

This clonotype was seen only a few times. This chain connects TRBV28 to TRBJ2-3; unclear D gene. The ends were cut back, 5 bases at V and 3 bases at J, with 15 bases in the middle. CDR3 length equals 15 residues. Germline assignment: CDR1 MDHEN and CDR2 SYDVKM. CDR3 sequence (DNA): TGTGCCAGCAGTGCGTCAGATCCCGGGACAGATACGCAGTATTTT. Protein sequence: CASSASDPGTDTQYF.

This clonotype has ten or more counts. This rearrangement joins TRBV20-1 to TRBJ2-2, with TRBD2 identical over 12 bases. Trimming took 7 bases from V and 2 from J; bases not matched to a gene: 8. CDR3 length: 16 amino acids. The germline V gene has CDR1 DFQATT and CDR2 SNEGSKA (reference sequence). The CDR3 reads CSVATSGSPNTGELFF. The DNA of the CDR3 is TGCAGTGTCGCGACTAGCGGGAGCCCAAACACCGGGGAGCTGTTTTTT.

The table lists this clonotype with many counts. This rearrangement joins TRBV19 to TRBJ2-2, with D perhaps TRBD1 (6 bases). There are 14 residues in the CDR3. The V gene's germline CDR1 is LNHDA and CDR2 SQIVND (reference sequence). Deletions cut 6 bases from V and 5 bases from J, with 13 bases between. The CDR3 loop reads CASRLQGSTGELFF. CDR3 bases: TGTGCCAGTAGGTTACAGGGCTCAACCGGGGAGCTGTTTTTT.

The chain is built from TRBV6-1 and TRBJ1-5, with D tentatively TRBD1 (5 bases). This CDR3 spans 16 amino acids. Germline V gives CDR1 MNHNS, CDR2 SASEGT. V lost 2 bases, J lost 2 bases, and 13 bases lay in between. The CDR3 here is CASSEQAGLGNQPQHF. The CDR3 bases are TGTGCCAGCAGTGAACAGGCAGGGTTGGGCAATCAGCCCCAGCATTTT.

This clonotype turned up a few times. The rearrangement uses TRBV5-1 and TRBJ2-2; no definite D call. Germline V gene lookup returns CDR1 SGHRS and CDR2 YFSETQ. V lost 4 bases, J lost 0 bases, and 19 bases lay in between. This CDR3 contains 18 residues. This chain's CDR3 is CASSPFSRAESNTGELFF. The CDR3 DNA reads as TGCGCCAGCAGCCCGTTTTCCCGGGCCGAATCGAACACCGGGGAGCTGTTTTTT.

This clonotype was observed many times. This chain links TRBV7-2 with TRBJ2-5; TRBD2 aligns across 14 bases. V lost 5 bases, J lost 5 bases, and 4 bases stayed unmatched. The CDR3 is 15 residues long. CDR1 and CDR2 from the germline V gene are SGHTA and FQGNSA. The CDR3 nucleotides are TGTGCCAGCAGCCCCGGGACTAGCGGGAGCGAGACCCAGTACTTC. It is translated as CASSPGTSGSETQYF. The complete variable domain, with remaining parts taken from reference TRBV7-2 and TRBJ2-5, reads GAGVSQSPSNKVTEKGKDVELRCDPISGHTALYWYRQSLGQGLEFLIYFQGNSAPDKSGLPSDRFSAERTGGSVSTLTIQRTQQEDSAVYLCASSPGTSGSETQYFGPGTRLLVL.